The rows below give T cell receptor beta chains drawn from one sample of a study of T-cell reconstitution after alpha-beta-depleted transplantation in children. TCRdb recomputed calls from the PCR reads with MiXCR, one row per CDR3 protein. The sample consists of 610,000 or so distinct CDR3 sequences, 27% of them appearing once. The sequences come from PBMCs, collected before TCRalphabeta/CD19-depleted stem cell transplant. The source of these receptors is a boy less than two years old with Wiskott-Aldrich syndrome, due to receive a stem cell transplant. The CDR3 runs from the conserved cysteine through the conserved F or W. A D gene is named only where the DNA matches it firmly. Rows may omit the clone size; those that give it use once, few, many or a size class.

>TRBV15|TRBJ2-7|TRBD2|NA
CATSRKAGLAAYEQYF
TGTGCCACCAGCAGAAAAGCCGGACTAGCGGCCTACGAGCAGTACTTC
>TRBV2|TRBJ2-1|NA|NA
CASRRGSNEQFF
TGTGCCAGCAGGCGGGGATCCAATGAGCAGTTCTTC
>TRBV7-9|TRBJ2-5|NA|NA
CASSLMGSKLVQETQYF
TGTGCCAGCAGCCTCATGGGTTCGAAACTGGTCCAAGAGACCCAGTACTTC
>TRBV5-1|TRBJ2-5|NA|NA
CASSLAGGTHQETQYF
TGCGCCAGCAGCTTGGCCGGAGGGACCCACCAAGAGACCCAGTACTTC
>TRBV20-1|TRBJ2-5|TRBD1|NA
CSARDRSRGCGETQYF
TGCAGTGCTAGAGATCGGAGCAGGGGGTGTGGAGAGACCCAGTACTTC
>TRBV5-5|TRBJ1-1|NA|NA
CASSPLEGAGTRNTEAFF
TGTGCCAGCAGCCCCCTAGAAGGTGCAGGGACCCGGAACACTGAAGCTTTCTTT
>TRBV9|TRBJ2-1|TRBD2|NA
CASSAGTSDNEQFF
TGTGCCAGCAGCGCCGGGACTAGCGACAATGAGCAGTTCTTC
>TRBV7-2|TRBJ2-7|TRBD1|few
CASSLAVGTVPYEQYF
TGTGCCAGCAGCTTAGCCGTGGGGACAGTGCCCTACGAGCAGTACTTC
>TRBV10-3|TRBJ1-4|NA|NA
CAISDGTYNEKLFF
TGTGCCATCAGTGACGGGACATATAATGAAAAACTGTTTTTT
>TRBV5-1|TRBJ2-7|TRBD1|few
CASSPGTGEYYEQYF
TGCGCCAGCAGCCCGGGGACAGGGGAATACTACGAGCAGTACTTC
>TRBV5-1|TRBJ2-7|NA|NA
CASSPQHATYEQYF
TGCGCCAGCAGCCCGCAACACGCTACCTACGAGCAGTACTTC
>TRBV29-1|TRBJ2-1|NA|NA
CSVEDGLARSYNEQFF
TGCAGCGTTGAAGATGGGCTAGCGCGGTCCTACAATGAGCAGTTCTTC
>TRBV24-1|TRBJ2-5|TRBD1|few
CATSDRDREEETQYF
TGTGCCACCAGTGACCGGGACAGGGAAGAAGAGACCCAGTACTTC
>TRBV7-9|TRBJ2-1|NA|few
CASSPRTKSDYNEQFF
TGTGCCAGCAGCCCAAGAACGAAGTCAGACTACAATGAGCAGTTCTTC
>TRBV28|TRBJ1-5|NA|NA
CASSPGKLSNQPQHF
TGTGCCAGCAGCCCAGGGAAACTTAGCAATCAGCCCCAGCATTTT
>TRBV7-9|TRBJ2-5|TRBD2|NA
CASSLLAGDETQYF
TGTGCCAGCAGTTTACTAGCGGGAGACGAGACCCAGTACTTC
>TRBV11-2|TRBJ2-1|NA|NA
CASSLGPNSYNEQFF
TGTGCCAGCAGCCTGGGACCAAACTCCTACAATGAGCAGTTCTTC
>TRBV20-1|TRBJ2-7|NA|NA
CSAEELQGSYEQYF
TGCAGTGCCGAGGAGTTGCAGGGATCCTACGAGCAGTACTTC
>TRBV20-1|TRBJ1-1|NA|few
CSATGYGAFF
TGCAGTGCTACAGGGTACGGAGCTTTCTTT
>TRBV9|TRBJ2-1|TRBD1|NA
CASSASGQGAYNEQFF
TGTGCCAGCAGCGCATCAGGACAGGGAGCCTACAATGAGCAGTTCTTC
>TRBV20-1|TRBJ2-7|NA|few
CSASGIYEQYF
TGCAGTGCTAGCGGGATCTACGAGCAGTACTTC
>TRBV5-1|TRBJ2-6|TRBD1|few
CASSLTGGQGASGANVLTF
TGCGCCAGCAGCTTAACTGGGGGACAGGGGGCATCTGGGGCCAACGTCCTGACTTTC